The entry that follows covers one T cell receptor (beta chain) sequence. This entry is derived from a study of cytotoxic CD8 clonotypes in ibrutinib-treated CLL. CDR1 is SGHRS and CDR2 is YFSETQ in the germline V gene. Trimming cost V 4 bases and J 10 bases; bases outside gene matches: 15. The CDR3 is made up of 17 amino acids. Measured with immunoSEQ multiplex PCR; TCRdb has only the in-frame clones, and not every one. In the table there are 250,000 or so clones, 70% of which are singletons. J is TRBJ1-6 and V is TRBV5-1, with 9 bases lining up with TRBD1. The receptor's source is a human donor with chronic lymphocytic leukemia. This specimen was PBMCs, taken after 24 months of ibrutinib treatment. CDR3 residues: CASSVLPGQGWESPLHF. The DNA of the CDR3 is TGCGCCAGCAGCGTCTTACCGGGACAGGGTTGGGAATCACCCCTCCACTTT.